This TCR beta chain derives from a study of blood T cell repertoires in COVID-19. Study background: T cells, B-cell-depleted T cells, or PBMCs provided the cDNA or gDNA that served as material.

The CDR3 length is 15 residues. V dropped 6 bases and J dropped 5; count of bases not matched to a gene: 6. The germline gives CDR1 KGHDR, CDR2 SFDVKD. In the authors' workflow: Using reference gene primer amplification, nucleated cell counts were estimated. Profiled with immunoSEQ multiplex PCR; TCRdb holds only in-frame clones, not every one. V and J calls and clone size are copied from that table; D and trimming were computed from the DNA. This sample has about 51,000 clones, with more than 85% found just once. This clone was detected once. Sequences were obtained from peripheral blood. The V and J genes are TRBV24-1 and TRBJ2-1, with 10 bases identical to TRBD2. This sequence originates from a man aged 50 or older with acute or convalescent COVID-19. In nucleotides, the CDR3 is TGTGCCACCAGTCCGAGACTAGCGGGTGACAATGAGCAGTTCTTC. Its translation: CATSPRLAGDNEQFF.